The rows below give T cell receptor beta chains drawn from one sample of a study of blood T cell repertoires in COVID-19. Data came from immunoSEQ multiplex PCR; TCRdb stores just in-frame clones and leaves some out. The sample gives 200,000 to 250,000 clones, around 90% of which show up once; under 4.5% is in the top ten. The specimen was PBMCs or T cells enriched from blood (not recorded which). The source of these receptors is a woman aged 25 to 39 who had been exposed to COVID-19. The CDR3 runs from the conserved cysteine through the conserved F or W. D genes are given only for firm matches. Some rows have no size entry. The others give once, few or many, or a class for an expanded clone.

J gene: TRBJ2-7
V gene: TRBV25-1
clone size: NA
D gene: TRBD1
CDR3 DNA: TGTGCCAGCAGTGAATTAGGTCAGGGGGCTAACGAGCAGTACTTC
CDR3 protein: CASSELGQGANEQYF

J gene: TRBJ2-1
V gene: TRBV7-9
clone size: NA
D gene: TRBD1
CDR3 DNA: TGTGCCAGCAGGAACCTCAGACAGGGAGCTGAGCAGTTCTTC
CDR3 protein: CASRNLRQGAEQFF

J gene: TRBJ2-7
V gene: TRBV18
clone size: NA
D gene: NA
CDR3 DNA: TGTGCCAGCTCCCCAAAACAGGGTTTCGGGCAGTACTTC
CDR3 protein: CASSPKQGFGQYF

J gene: TRBJ2-5
V gene: TRBV5-1
clone size: NA
D gene: TRBD2
CDR3 DNA: TGCGCCAGCAGCTCCCTAGCGGGAGGGCCATGGGAGACCCAGTACTTC
CDR3 protein: CASSSLAGGPWETQYF

J gene: TRBJ2-1
V gene: TRBV19
clone size: NA
D gene: TRBD2
CDR3 DNA: TGTGCCAGTAGTATAGATAGCGGGATGAGTGTTGAGCAGTTCTTC
CDR3 protein: CASSIDSGMSVEQFF

J gene: TRBJ2-2
V gene: TRBV29-1
clone size: NA
D gene: NA
CDR3 DNA: TGCAGCGTTGGGAACAGGGCACCCGGGGAGCTGTTTTTT
CDR3 protein: CSVGNRAPGELFF

J gene: TRBJ2-7
V gene: TRBV5-1
clone size: once
D gene: TRBD1
CDR3 DNA: TGCGCCAGCAGCTTAGGGACAGTTAGTTACGAGCAGTACTTC
CDR3 protein: CASSLGTVSYEQYF

J gene: TRBJ2-4
V gene: TRBV5-1
clone size: NA
D gene: TRBD1
CDR3 DNA: TGCGCCAGCAGCTTGGGCCTTCAGGGGGCCCAAAACATTCAGTACTTC
CDR3 protein: CASSLGLQGAQNIQYF

J gene: TRBJ1-2
V gene: TRBV19
clone size: once
D gene: NA
CDR3 DNA: TGTGCCAGTAGGAGCCGATCAGGGATCGACTATGGCTACACCTTC
CDR3 protein: CASRSRSGIDYGYTF

J gene: TRBJ1-2
V gene: TRBV14
clone size: NA
D gene: NA
CDR3 DNA: TGTGCCAGCAGCCAGGACTCTTTCTATGGCTACACCTTC
CDR3 protein: CASSQDSFYGYTF

J gene: TRBJ1-6
V gene: TRBV2
clone size: NA
D gene: NA
CDR3 DNA: TGTGCCAGCAAACAGGACCCTAATTCACCCCTCCACTTT
CDR3 protein: CASKQDPNSPLHF

J gene: TRBJ2-3
V gene: TRBV9
clone size: NA
D gene: TRBD2
CDR3 DNA: TGTGCCAGCAGCTACGGACTAGCGGTTATCACAGATACGCAGTATTTT
CDR3 protein: CASSYGLAVITDTQYF

J gene: TRBJ2-1
V gene: TRBV19
clone size: NA
D gene: NA
CDR3 DNA: TGTGCCAGTAGTATGGGTCCAGGGGTCGATGAGCAGTTCTTC
CDR3 protein: CASSMGPGVDEQFF

J gene: TRBJ2-7
V gene: TRBV27
clone size: NA
D gene: TRBD1
CDR3 DNA: TGTGCCAGCAGTTTGAACAGGGGGAGCGAGCAGTACTTC
CDR3 protein: CASSLNRGSEQYF

J gene: TRBJ1-2
V gene: TRBV27
clone size: few
D gene: NA
CDR3 DNA: TGTGCCAGCAGTCCGACAGGAGTTAACTATGGCTACACCTTC
CDR3 protein: CASSPTGVNYGYTF

J gene: TRBJ2-3
V gene: TRBV5-4
clone size: NA
D gene: TRBD2
CDR3 DNA: TGTGCCAGCAGCTTGGGGACTAGCGGGAGGTCAACAGATACGCAGTATTTT
CDR3 protein: CASSLGTSGRSTDTQYF

J gene: TRBJ1-1
V gene: TRBV4-1
clone size: NA
D gene: TRBD1
CDR3 DNA: TGCGCCAGCAGCCCGAGGGACAGCTTGAACACTGAAGCTTTCTTT
CDR3 protein: CASSPRDSLNTEAFF

J gene: TRBJ1-1
V gene: TRBV7-9
clone size: NA
D gene: NA
CDR3 DNA: TGTGCCAGCAGCTTAGGGAGGGGCAGCTTTGGAGCTGAAGCTTTCTTT
CDR3 protein: CASSLGRGSFGAEAFF

J gene: TRBJ2-1
V gene: TRBV28
clone size: NA
D gene: TRBD1
CDR3 DNA: TGTGCCAGCAGTTCCCTAGTCGGGACAGGAATTTTTTACAATGAGCAGTTCTTC
CDR3 protein: CASSSLVGTGIFYNEQFF

J gene: TRBJ2-1
V gene: TRBV6-5
clone size: NA
D gene: TRBD2
CDR3 DNA: TGTGCCAGCAGCCGCGGACTAGCGAGAAATGAGCAGTTCTTC
CDR3 protein: CASSRGLARNEQFF

J gene: TRBJ1-2
V gene: TRBV2
clone size: NA
D gene: NA
CDR3 DNA: TGTGCCAGCAGTGTCCCCGGTTACACCTTC
CDR3 protein: CASSVPGYTF

J gene: TRBJ2-3
V gene: TRBV7-2
clone size: NA
D gene: TRBD2
CDR3 DNA: TGTGCCAGCAGTCGGAGGACTAGCGGGACCGCAGATACGCAGTATTTT
CDR3 protein: CASSRRTSGTADTQYF

J gene: TRBJ2-7
V gene: TRBV7-9
clone size: NA
D gene: NA
CDR3 DNA: TGTGCCAGCAGCTCGACAGCAGCCTACGAGCAGTACTTC
CDR3 protein: CASSSTAAYEQYF

J gene: TRBJ2-5
V gene: TRBV29-1
clone size: NA
D gene: NA
CDR3 DNA: TGCAGCGGCCCAGGGGGGAAACTAGCCCCTGAACGGGAGACCCAGTACTTC
CDR3 protein: CSGPGGKLAPERETQYF

J gene: TRBJ2-1
V gene: TRBV3-1/TRBV3-2
clone size: few
D gene: TRBD1
CDR3 DNA: TGTGCCAGCAGCCACAATGACAGGGGAAATGAGCAGTTCTTC
CDR3 protein: CASSHNDRGNEQFF

J gene: TRBJ2-7
V gene: TRBV4-1
clone size: few
D gene: TRBD2
CDR3 DNA: TGCGCCAGCAGCCAGGGACTAGCCTACGAGCAGTACTTC
CDR3 protein: CASSQGLAYEQYF

J gene: TRBJ2-5
V gene: TRBV7-9
clone size: NA
D gene: TRBD2
CDR3 DNA: TGTGCCAGCAGCTCCGCGTTAGCGGGACGGGAGACCCAGTACTTC
CDR3 protein: CASSSALAGRETQYF

J gene: TRBJ1-4
V gene: TRBV11-1
clone size: NA
D gene: NA
CDR3 DNA: TGTGCCAGCAGCTTAATGGGAGGACGGGCTGAAAAACTGTTTTTT
CDR3 protein: CASSLMGGRAEKLFF

J gene: TRBJ1-1
V gene: TRBV6-5
clone size: NA
D gene: NA
CDR3 DNA: TGTGCCAGCAGTCTCAGGGGTCTTGGTGAAGCTTTCTTT
CDR3 protein: CASSLRGLGEAFF

J gene: TRBJ2-3
V gene: TRBV29-1
clone size: NA
D gene: TRBD1
CDR3 DNA: TGCAGCTCCTCCGGGACAGGGACAGATACGCAGTATTTT
CDR3 protein: CSSSGTGTDTQYF

J gene: TRBJ2-3
V gene: TRBV20-1
clone size: NA
D gene: TRBD2
CDR3 DNA: TGCAGTGCTAGTAGCGGGAGGGGGGCAGATACGCAGTATTTT
CDR3 protein: CSASSGRGADTQYF

J gene: TRBJ1-5
V gene: TRBV19
clone size: NA
D gene: NA
CDR3 DNA: TGTGCCAGTAGTGAGTTCCAGGGCCAGAGCAATCAGCCCCAGCATTTT
CDR3 protein: CASSEFQGQSNQPQHF

J gene: TRBJ2-4
V gene: TRBV5-1
clone size: NA
D gene: NA
CDR3 DNA: TGCGCCAGCAGTCGACAGGACGGAGCCAAAAACATTCAGTACTTC
CDR3 protein: CASSRQDGAKNIQYF

J gene: TRBJ2-7
V gene: TRBV6-5
clone size: NA
D gene: TRBD2
CDR3 DNA: TGTGCCAGCAGTTACACAGGACTAGCGGGAGTCGACGAGCAGTACTTC
CDR3 protein: CASSYTGLAGVDEQYF

J gene: TRBJ2-5
V gene: TRBV3-1/TRBV3-2
clone size: NA
D gene: NA
CDR3 DNA: TGTGCCAGCAGCCCAATTAGCCCCCAAGAGACCCAGTACTTC
CDR3 protein: CASSPISPQETQYF

J gene: TRBJ1-1
V gene: TRBV29-1
clone size: NA
D gene: NA
CDR3 DNA: TGCAGCGGAGACTTGGTGACTGAAGCTTTCTTT
CDR3 protein: CSGDLVTEAFF

J gene: TRBJ2-1
V gene: TRBV6-1
clone size: NA
D gene: NA
CDR3 DNA: TGTGCCAGCAGTGAAGCGGGGGGGCGGAGGTACAATGAGCAGTTCTTC
CDR3 protein: CASSEAGGRRYNEQFF

J gene: TRBJ1-1
V gene: TRBV15
clone size: NA
D gene: NA
CDR3 DNA: TGTGCCACCAGCAGAGAGGGGCCCCTTGAAGCTTTCTTT
CDR3 protein: CATSREGPLEAFF

J gene: TRBJ2-7
V gene: TRBV6-5
clone size: NA
D gene: TRBD1
CDR3 DNA: TGTGCCACCTTACGGACAGGGCGGTACGAGCAGTACTTC
CDR3 protein: CATLRTGRYEQYF

J gene: TRBJ2-7
V gene: TRBV19
clone size: many
D gene: NA
CDR3 DNA: TGTGCCAGTAGCAAAGCAGGGACTGACTACGAGCAGTACTTC
CDR3 protein: CASSKAGTDYEQYF

J gene: TRBJ2-7
V gene: TRBV6-5
clone size: NA
D gene: TRBD2
CDR3 DNA: TGTGCCAGCGCCTTACCCTCACTAGCGTCTGAGCAGTACTTC
CDR3 protein: CASALPSLASEQYF

J gene: TRBJ2-7
V gene: TRBV18
clone size: NA
D gene: NA
CDR3 DNA: TGTGCCAGCTCACCACCGGCTCGGGGGGCCGGCTACGAGCAGTACTTC
CDR3 protein: CASSPPARGAGYEQYF

J gene: TRBJ2-7
V gene: TRBV5-6
clone size: NA
D gene: TRBD2
CDR3 DNA: TGTGCCAGCAGCTTAGGGGCGGGAGGTTCCTACGAGCAGTACTTC
CDR3 protein: CASSLGAGGSYEQYF

J gene: TRBJ1-4
V gene: TRBV30
clone size: NA
D gene: TRBD1
CDR3 DNA: TGTGCCTGGAGCTCCGGGACAGGGACAAAAAAACTGTTTTTT
CDR3 protein: CAWSSGTGTKKLFF

J gene: TRBJ2-1
V gene: TRBV6-5
clone size: NA
D gene: TRBD1
CDR3 DNA: TGTGCCAGCAGTTACACCCCTTACGGACAGGGGAATGAGCAGTTCTTC
CDR3 protein: CASSYTPYGQGNEQFF

J gene: TRBJ2-7
V gene: TRBV27
clone size: once
D gene: TRBD1
CDR3 DNA: TGTGCCAGCAGTTTATCTATCGGGGACAGGGCCTACGAGCAGTACTTC
CDR3 protein: CASSLSIGDRAYEQYF

J gene: TRBJ1-5
V gene: TRBV5-1
clone size: NA
D gene: NA
CDR3 DNA: TGCGCCAGCAGCTTGGGGGGGACACAAAGCAATCAGCCCCAGCATTTT
CDR3 protein: CASSLGGTQSNQPQHF